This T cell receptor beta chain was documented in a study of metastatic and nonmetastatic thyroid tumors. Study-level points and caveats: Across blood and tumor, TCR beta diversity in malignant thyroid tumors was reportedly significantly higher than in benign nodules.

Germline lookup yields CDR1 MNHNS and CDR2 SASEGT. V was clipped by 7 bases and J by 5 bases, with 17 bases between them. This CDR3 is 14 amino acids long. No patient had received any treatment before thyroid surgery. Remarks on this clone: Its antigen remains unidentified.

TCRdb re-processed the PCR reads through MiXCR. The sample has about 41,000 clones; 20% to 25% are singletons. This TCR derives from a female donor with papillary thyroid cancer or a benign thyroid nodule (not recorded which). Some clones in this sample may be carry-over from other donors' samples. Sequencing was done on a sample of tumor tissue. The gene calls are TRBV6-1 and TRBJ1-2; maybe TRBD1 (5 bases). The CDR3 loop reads CASISVQGLYGYTF. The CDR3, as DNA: TGTGCCAGCATTTCGGTCCAGGGATTGTATGGCTACACCTTC.